This T cell receptor beta chain was found in a study of breast tumors, draining lymph nodes, adjacent tissues. The CDR3 extends over 14 amino acids. Germline V lookup: CDR1 SNHLY, CDR2 FYNNEI. V lost 2 bases, J lost 3 bases, and 8 bases lay in between. The table lists this clonotype with many counts. TCRdb used MiXCR to reprocess the multiplex PCR reads, holding one entry per CDR3 protein. The data hold fewer than 25,000 distinct CDR3 sequences, with less than 35% observed a single time. This chain joins TRBV2 and TRBJ1-3; D is uncertain. Material: breast tumor tissue. This receptor was identified in a female donor with breast cancer. Some clones in this sample may be carry-over from other donors' samples. The CDR3 region has the DNA TGTGCCAGCAGTGAAATGGGAGGTGGAAACACCATATATTTT. As protein: CASSEMGGGNTIYF.